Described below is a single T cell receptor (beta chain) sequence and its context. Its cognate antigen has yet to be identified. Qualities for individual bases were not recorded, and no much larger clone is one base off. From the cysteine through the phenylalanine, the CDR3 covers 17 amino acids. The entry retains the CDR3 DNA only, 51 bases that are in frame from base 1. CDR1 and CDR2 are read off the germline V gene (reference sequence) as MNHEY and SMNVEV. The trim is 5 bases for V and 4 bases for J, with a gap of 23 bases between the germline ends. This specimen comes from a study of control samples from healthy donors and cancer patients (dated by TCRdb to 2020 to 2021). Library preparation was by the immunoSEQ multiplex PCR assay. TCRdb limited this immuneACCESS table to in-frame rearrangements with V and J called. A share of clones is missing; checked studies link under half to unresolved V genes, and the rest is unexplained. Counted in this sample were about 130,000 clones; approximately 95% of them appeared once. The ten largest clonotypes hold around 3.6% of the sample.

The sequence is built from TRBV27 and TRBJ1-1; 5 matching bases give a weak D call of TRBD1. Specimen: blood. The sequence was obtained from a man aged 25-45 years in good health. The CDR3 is CASSLRVQDRGVTEAFF. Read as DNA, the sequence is TGTGCCAGCAGTCTACGCGTCCAGGATAGGGGCGTCACTGAAGCTTTCTTT.